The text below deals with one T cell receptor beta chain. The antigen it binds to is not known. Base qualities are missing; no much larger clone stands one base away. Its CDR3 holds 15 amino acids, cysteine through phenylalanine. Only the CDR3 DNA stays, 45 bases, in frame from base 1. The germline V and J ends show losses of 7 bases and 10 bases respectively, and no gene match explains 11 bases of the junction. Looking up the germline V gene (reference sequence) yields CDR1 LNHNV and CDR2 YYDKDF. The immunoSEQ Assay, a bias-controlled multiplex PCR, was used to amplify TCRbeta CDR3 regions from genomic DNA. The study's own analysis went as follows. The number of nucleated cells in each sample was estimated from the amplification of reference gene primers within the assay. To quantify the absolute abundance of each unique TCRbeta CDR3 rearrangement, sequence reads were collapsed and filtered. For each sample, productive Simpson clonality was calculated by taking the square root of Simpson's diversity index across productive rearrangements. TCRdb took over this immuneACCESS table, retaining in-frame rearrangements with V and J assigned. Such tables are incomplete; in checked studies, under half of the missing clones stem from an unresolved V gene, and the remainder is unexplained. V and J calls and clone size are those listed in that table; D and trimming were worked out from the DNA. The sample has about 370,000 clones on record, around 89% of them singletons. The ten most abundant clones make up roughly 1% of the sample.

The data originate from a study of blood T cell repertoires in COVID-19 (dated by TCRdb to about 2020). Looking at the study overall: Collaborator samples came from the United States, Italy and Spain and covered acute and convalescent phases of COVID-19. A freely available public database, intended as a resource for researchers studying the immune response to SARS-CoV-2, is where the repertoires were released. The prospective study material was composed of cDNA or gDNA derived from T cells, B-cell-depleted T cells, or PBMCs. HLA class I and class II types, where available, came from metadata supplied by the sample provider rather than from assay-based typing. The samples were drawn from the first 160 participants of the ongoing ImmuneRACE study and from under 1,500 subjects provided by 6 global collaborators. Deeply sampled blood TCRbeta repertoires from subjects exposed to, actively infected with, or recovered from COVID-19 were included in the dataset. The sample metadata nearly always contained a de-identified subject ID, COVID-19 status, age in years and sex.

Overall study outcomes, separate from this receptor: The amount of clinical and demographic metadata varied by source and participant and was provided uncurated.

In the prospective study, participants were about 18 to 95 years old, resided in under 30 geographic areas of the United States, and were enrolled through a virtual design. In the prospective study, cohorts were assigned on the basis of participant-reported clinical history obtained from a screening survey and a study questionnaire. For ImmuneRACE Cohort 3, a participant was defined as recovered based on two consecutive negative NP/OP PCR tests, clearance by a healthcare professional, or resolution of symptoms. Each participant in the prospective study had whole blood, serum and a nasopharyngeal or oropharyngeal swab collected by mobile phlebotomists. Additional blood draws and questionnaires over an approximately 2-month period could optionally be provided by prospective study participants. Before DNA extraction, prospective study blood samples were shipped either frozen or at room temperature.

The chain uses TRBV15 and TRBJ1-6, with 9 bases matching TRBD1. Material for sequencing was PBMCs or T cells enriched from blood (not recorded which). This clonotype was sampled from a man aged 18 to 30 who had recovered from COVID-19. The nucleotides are TGTGCCACCACGAGGCTACAGGGGGCTAAGTCACCCCTCCACTTT. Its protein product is CATTRLQGAKSPLHF.